The 25 T cell receptor beta chains reported below all come from one sample, sequenced in a study of identical twins. TCRdb fed the 5' RACE reads into MiXCR, producing one record per CDR3 protein. The sample carries about 920,000 distinct CDR3 sequences, over 9% recorded once. These data also featured in a second study, about yellow fever vaccine responses in identical twins.

Sequenced material: PBMCs. These receptors were obtained from a woman aged 18-29 years in good health.

The genes are TRBV20-1 and TRBJ1-2, with TRBD1 matching over 9 bases. The V gene's germline CDR1 is DFQATT and CDR2 SNEGSKA (reference sequence). The V and J ends lost 5 bases and 4 bases, in that order; junction bases with no gene match: 26. This CDR3 region has 20 residues. The CDR3 region is CSAPTLGQGGCSGCPYGYTF. For the CDR3, the DNA is TGCAGTGCTCCAACGTTGGGACAGGGAGGGTGCTCGGGGTGTCCCTATGGCTACACCTTC.

This clonotype has a count of ten or more. The chain uses TRBV5-1 and TRBJ2-1, with 9 bases matching TRBD2. Per the germline V gene, CDR1 is SGHRS and CDR2 is YFSETQ. The CDR3 loop spans 15 amino acids. V was clipped by 0 bases and J by 8 bases; unmatched bases: 6. The CDR3 DNA sequence: TGCGCCAGCAGCTTGGCTGGCGGGGGGGCGGATGAGCAGTTCTTC. It is translated as CASSLAGGGADEQFF.

In regard to this clonotype: The junction shows a germline mismatch at one end, possibly a read error. The rearrangement joins TRBV7-9 to TRBJ2-2, with 7 bases aligning to TRBD2. The germline V gene encodes CDR1 SEHNR and CDR2 FQNEAQ (reference sequence). This CDR3 has 16 amino acids. CDR3 nucleotide sequence: TGTGCCAGCAGCTTAGGGCTAGCGGAGAACACCAGGGAGCTGTTTTTT. This gives the protein CASSLGLAENTRELFF.

This chain connects TRBV28 to TRBJ2-3; 7 bases align to TRBD2. CDR1 MDHEN and CDR2 SYDVKM come from the germline V gene. J gave up 0 bases and V 11 bases, and 17 bases lay outside the gene matches. This CDR3 has 17 amino acids. CDR3 DNA sequence: TGTGCCGGGTCCTGGGGGAGGGAAGCGTCTAGCACAGATACGCAGTATTTT. This translates into CAGSWGREASSTDTQYF.

This rearrangement joins TRBV7-3 to TRBJ2-2; D possibly corresponds to TRBD2 (6 bases). The CDR3 loop spans 20 amino acids. Trimming left V 4 bases short and J 2 bases short, with 26 bases between. Germline loops: CDR1 SGHTA, CDR2 FQGTGA. The CDR3 is CASSSIRQDGGMRNTGELFF. The CDR3 DNA sequence: TGTGCCAGCAGCTCCATCCGCCAAGACGGGGGAATGCGAAACACCGGGGAGCTGTTTTTT. The variable domain in full, completed from reference TRBV7-3 and TRBJ2-2, reads GAGVSQTPSNKVTEKGKYVELRCDPISGHTALYWYRQSLGQGPEFLIYFQGTGAADDSGLPNDRFFAVRPEGSVSTLKIQRTERGDSAVYLCASSSIRQDGGMRNTGELFFGEGSRLTVL.

The V gene is TRBV24-1, the J gene TRBJ2-1, with a weak D call TRBD1 (6 bases). The germline CDR1 and CDR2 sequences are KGHDR and SFDVKD. This CDR3 region has 14 residues. V was shortened by 4 bases and J by 9 bases, with 15 bases between the two germline ends. CDR3 DNA sequence: TGTGCCACCAGTGACCCGGACAGATATGCTGAGCAGTTCTTC. Translated, it gives CATSDPDRYAEQFF.

The chain is built from TRBV25-1 and TRBJ2-1; 8 positions agree with TRBD1. Germline V gives CDR1 MGHDK, CDR2 SYGVNS. The CDR3 is made up of 14 amino acids. The ends lost 4 bases at V and 4 bases at J; junction bases unmatched: 3. The CDR3 DNA reads TGTGCCAGCAGTGCGTGGACAGGGTACAATGAGCAGTTCTTC. Translating it yields CASSAWTGYNEQFF.

The rearrangement uses TRBV7-9 and TRBJ1-2; 8 bases fit TRBD1. J lost 4 bases, V lost 2 bases, and 9 bases had no gene match. The CDR3 is 16 amino acids. CDR1 and CDR2 (germline): SEHNR, FQNEAQ (reference sequence). The CDR3 region is CASSLSPGQGFYGYTF. The DNA of the CDR3 is TGTGCCAGCAGCTTATCCCCCGGACAGGGATTCTATGGCTACACCTTC.

This chain links TRBV4-1 with TRBJ2-4; TRBD2 might be the D (7 bases). The CDR3 length is 16 residues. Trimming stripped 2 bases from V and 4 bases from J, with 15 bases between. Per the germline V gene, CDR1 is MGHRA and CDR2 is YSYEKL. The CDR3 region is CASSQNLGGAKNIQYF. DNA for the CDR3: TGCGCCAGCAGCCAAAATCTGGGGGGGGCAAAAAACATTCAGTACTTC.

The rearrangement uses TRBV24-1 and TRBJ2-1; D may be TRBD1 or TRBD2 (6 bases each). The CDR3 totals 13 residues. V dropped 8 bases and J dropped 4 bases, with 11 bases sitting between them. Germline V CDR1 and CDR2: KGHDR, SFDVKD. CDR3 bases: TGTGCCACCACCGGGGGCGCGTACAATGAGCAGTTCTTC. Residues: CATTGGAYNEQFF.

In the case of this clonotype: A read error may explain this, as a much larger clone is one base away. CDR3 coding DNA: TGCAGCGTTGAAGGAACGTGGGCTTATCGGGACATTCAGTACTTC. Translated, it gives CSVEGTWAYRDIQYF. The genes are TRBV29-1 and TRBJ2-4; D remains unclear. CDR3 length: 15 residues. Germline CDR1 is SQVTM and CDR2 is ANQGSEA. The V end lost 1 base, the J end lost 8 bases, and 18 bases lay between the germline ends.

A few counts support this clonotype. J is TRBJ2-1 and V is TRBV5-1; 13 bases are a match to TRBD2. Germline values: CDR1 SGHRS, CDR2 YFSETQ. The CDR3 sequence is 15 residues long. J gave up 2 bases and V 6 bases, and 2 bases lay outside the gene matches. As DNA, the CDR3 is TGCGCCAGCATGGGACTAGCGGGGACCTACAATGAGCAGTTCTTC. Translating gives CASMGLAGTYNEQFF. Full variable domain (outside the CDR3, taken from reference TRBV5-1 and TRBJ2-1): KAGVTQTPRYLIKTRGQQVTLSCSPISGHRSVSWYQQTPGQGLQFLFEYFSETQRNKGNFPGRFSGRQFSNSRSEMNVSTLELGDSALYLCASMGLAGTYNEQFFGPGTRLTVL.

The CDR3 here is CSASPSGYNEQFF. The CDR3 DNA is TGCAGTGCTAGCCCCAGCGGCTACAATGAGCAGTTCTTC. This rearrangement joins TRBV20-1 to TRBJ2-1; tentatively, D is TRBD2 (5 bases). The ends were cut back, 3 bases at V and 3 bases at J, with 9 bases in the middle. Germline CDR1 is DFQATT and CDR2 is SNEGSKA (reference sequence). The CDR3 totals 13 residues.

In its sample, this clonotype was seen a few times. The rearrangement links TRBV6-5 to TRBJ2-5; D possibly matches TRBD1 or TRBD2 (6 bases each). Trimming took 0 bases from V and 5 from J, leaving 16 bases between them. There are 16 residues in the CDR3. Germline V gives CDR1 MNHEY, CDR2 SVGAGI. The CDR3: CASSYSISGALETQYF. For the CDR3, the DNA is TGTGCCAGCAGTTACTCTATCTCGGGGGCACTGGAGACCCAGTACTTC.

The rearrangement joins TRBV6-1 to TRBJ2-1; D is possibly TRBD1 or TRBD2 (5 bases each). This CDR3 is built from 17 residues. V was shortened by 6 bases and J by 6 bases, with 24 bases between the two germline ends. Germline V lookup: CDR1 MNHNS, CDR2 SASEGT. CDR3 bases: TGTGCCAGCAGGGGAGTGAAGGGGCTGGGACGGCTCAATGAGCAGTTCTTC. It specifies CASRGVKGLGRLNEQFF.

This clonotype showed up many times. The V and J genes are TRBV6-1 and TRBJ2-7; 10 bases fit TRBD1. V lost 5 bases to trimming and J lost 5 bases; unmatched junction nucleotides: 3. This CDR3 spans 13 amino acids. Germline V gene sequence: CDR1 MNHNS, CDR2 SASEGT. CDR3 coding DNA: TGTGCCAGCAGTCCGGGACAGGGGAACGAGCAGTACGTC. Its protein is CASSPGQGNEQYV.

This clonotype was counted a few times. This chain links TRBV4-1 with TRBJ1-1; TRBD1 matches at 7 bases. Germline-derived CDR1 and CDR2 are MGHRA and YSYEKL. CDR3 length equals 12 residues. J lost 11 bases, V lost 3 bases, and 6 bases had no gene match. The DNA of the CDR3 is TGCGCCAGCAGCCAGGCTGACAGGGAGGCTTTCTTT. It is translated as CASSQADREAFF.

This clonotype has just a few counts. This rearrangement joins TRBV12-3 or TRBV12-4 to TRBJ2-3; 8 bases fit TRBD2. This CDR3 spans 17 amino acids. V shed 5 bases, J shed 2 bases, and the junction held 12 bases outside the gene matches. CDR3 region: CASSPTRGGLSTDTQYF. CDR3 nucleotides: TGTGCCAGCAGTCCAACCCGCGGGGGGCTCTCCACAGATACGCAGTATTTT.

This clonotype was seen a few times. The gene calls are TRBV7-9 and TRBJ2-3; no firm D call. V shed 2 bases and J shed 6 bases, with 9 bases lying between them. The CDR3 spans 13 residues. The germline gives CDR1 SEHNR, CDR2 FQNEAQ (reference sequence). The DNA for the CDR3 is TGTGCCAGCAGCTTAATTGGGTCTGATACGCAGTATTTT. Amino acids: CASSLIGSDTQYF.

V is TRBV19 and J is TRBJ2-3, with a tentative D call TRBD2 (6 bases). V shed 1 base and J shed 5 bases, with 10 bases lying between them. The CDR3 extends over 14 amino acids. Germline V gene sequence: CDR1 LNHDA, CDR2 SQIVND (reference sequence). CDR3 coding DNA: TGTGCCAGTAGTATAGGAGGAGGGAGAGATACGCAGTATTTT. Its translation: CASSIGGGRDTQYF.

This chain joins TRBV7-9 and TRBJ1-5, with D maybe TRBD1 (5 bases). Trimming removed 1 base at V and 2 bases at J, with 15 bases between. CDR3 length: 17 amino acids. Germline V gene lookup returns CDR1 SEHNR and CDR2 FQNEAQ (reference sequence). The CDR3, as DNA: TGTGCCAGCAGCTTAGTCCAGGGACGGTTGGGCAATCAGCCCCAGCATTTT. Its protein product is CASSLVQGRLGNQPQHF.

The chain is built from TRBV20-1 and TRBJ2-1; the match to TRBD2 covers 8 bases. With 3 bases clipped from V and 9 bases from J, the junction kept 10 bases outside the gene matches. The CDR3 is 14 amino acids. The germline gives CDR1 DFQATT, CDR2 SNEGSKA (reference sequence). This CDR3 is CSASVSGSLTEQFF. The CDR3 nucleotides are TGCAGTGCTAGCGTCAGCGGGAGTTTGACTGAGCAGTTCTTC.

The chain couples TRBV14 to TRBJ2-7, with D possibly matching TRBD1 (5 bases). The CDR3 consists of 14 residues. V lost 3 bases to trimming and J lost 7 bases, with 16 bases between them. Germline V gene data show CDR1 as SGHDN and CDR2 as FVKESK. The DNA for the CDR3 is TGTGCCAGCAGCCAGCTTAAGATGAGACAGGAGCAGTACTTC. This gives the protein CASSQLKMRQEQYF.

This clonotype showed up just a few times. The chain recombines TRBV6-1 with TRBJ2-2; TRBD2 agrees at 11 bases. The CDR3 is 18 amino acids. Germline assignment: CDR1 MNHNS and CDR2 SASEGT. Germline trimming cut 9 bases from V and 7 bases from J; bases unmatched to any gene: 19. The CDR3 nucleotides are TGTGCCAGAGGGGAGCCAGGGCTAGCGGGGGGTCGTGACGGGGAGCTGTTTTTT. Protein: CARGEPGLAGGRDGELFF.

Ten or more counts support this clonotype. V is TRBV7-9 and J is TRBJ2-5; TRBD1 might be the D (6 bases). Germline V gene lookup returns CDR1 SEHNR and CDR2 FQNEAQ (reference sequence). This CDR3 is built from 15 residues. V shed 5 bases and J shed 5 bases, with 18 bases lying between them. CDR3: CASSPPRGERETQYF. The CDR3 nucleotides read TGTGCCAGCAGCCCCCCCAGGGGTGAACGTGAGACCCAGTACTTC.